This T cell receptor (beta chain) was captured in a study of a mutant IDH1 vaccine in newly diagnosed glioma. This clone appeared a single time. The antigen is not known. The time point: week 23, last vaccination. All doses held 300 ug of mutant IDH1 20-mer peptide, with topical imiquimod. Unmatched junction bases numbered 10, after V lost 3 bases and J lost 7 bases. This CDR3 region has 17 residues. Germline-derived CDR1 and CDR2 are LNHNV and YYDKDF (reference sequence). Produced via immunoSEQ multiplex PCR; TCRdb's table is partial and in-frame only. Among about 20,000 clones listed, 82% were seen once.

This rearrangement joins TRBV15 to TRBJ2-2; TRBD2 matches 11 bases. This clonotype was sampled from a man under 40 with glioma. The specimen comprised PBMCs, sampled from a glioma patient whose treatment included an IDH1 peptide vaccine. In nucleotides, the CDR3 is TGTGCCACCAGCAGGGACCTAGCGGGAGGTGGCAGCGGGGAGCTGTTTTTT. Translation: CATSRDLAGGGSGELFF.